The source of this T cell receptor beta chain is a study of T-cell memory formation after mild COVID-19. J was trimmed by 2 bases and V by 1 base; bases with no gene match: 7. The CDR3 spans 16 residues. The germline V gene encodes CDR1 SGHVS and CDR2 FNYEAQ. MiXCR, run by TCRdb on the 5' RACE reads, gives a single entry per CDR3 protein. The sample shows more than 300,000 distinct CDR3 sequences, roughly 15% of them seen only once. The sequenced sample was PBMCs or a T cell subset sorted from them (not recorded which). This chain joins TRBV7-6 and TRBJ2-7; 8 nucleotides agree with TRBD1. The clonotype was recovered from a man in his late teens or twenties who had mild COVID-19 (a few samples of this study predate the infection). Cell type and time point are not known. CDR3 sequence reads: CASSLGRGQAPYEQYF. The DNA of the CDR3 is TGTGCCAGCAGCTTAGGTAGGGGACAGGCCCCCTACGAGCAGTACTTC.